The 7 T cell receptor beta chains reported below all come from one sample, sequenced in a study of blood T cell repertoires in COVID-19. Clones were read by immunoSEQ multiplex PCR, and TCRdb kept only the in-frame ones, dropping some. The sample yields about 300,000 clones, about 87% seen once. Material: peripheral blood. The receptors originated from a man aged 65 to 79 with acute or convalescent COVID-19.

The chain couples TRBV28 to TRBJ2-3; possible D gene TRBD1, 8 bases. This CDR3 contains 16 residues. Germline V CDR1 and CDR2: MDHEN, SYDVKM. V was trimmed by 7 bases and J by 4 bases, leaving 21 bases between them. For the CDR3, the DNA is TGTGCCAGCACGAGTCAAAGACAGGGGAGGGCAGATACGCAGTATTTT. Protein: CASTSQRQGRADTQYF.

The genes are TRBV12-3 or TRBV12-4 and TRBJ1-1, with no clear D. Trimming removed 8 bases at V and 3 bases at J, with 7 bases between. This CDR3 is built from 11 residues. The CDR3, as DNA: TGTGCCAGCCGCGCGGACACTGAAGCTTTCTTT. Its protein product is CASRADTEAFF.

This sequence joins TRBV4-1 and TRBJ2-5; the D gene is possibly TRBD2 (6 bases). Germline V CDR1 and CDR2: MGHRA, YSYEKL. V shed 1 base and J shed 5 bases, with 17 bases lying between them. The CDR3 covers 16 residues. CDR3 sequence (DNA): TGCGCCAGCAGCCAAGGGCTCGGGGCAGGGAGGGAGACCCAGTACTTC. Its translation: CASSQGLGAGRETQYF.

The J gene is TRBJ1-6, the V gene TRBV28; a possible D gene is TRBD1 (5 bases). This CDR3 contains 12 residues. With 9 bases removed from V and 10 bases from J, the gap between germline ends came to 13 bases. Germline loops: CDR1 MDHEN, CDR2 SYDVKM. DNA of the CDR3: TGTGCCAGTGCCCAGGGTGGGTCACCCCTCCACTTT. Residues: CASAQGGSPLHF.

This sequence joins TRBV19 and TRBJ1-2; 8 bases fit TRBD1. Germline V gene data show CDR1 as LNHDA and CDR2 as SQIVND (reference sequence). J gave up 3 bases and V 6 bases, and 6 bases lay outside the gene matches. The CDR3 has 14 amino acids. The CDR3, as DNA: TGTGCCAGTAGCCCGGGACAGGACTACTATGGCTACACCTTC. Amino acids: CASSPGQDYYGYTF. Based on the CDR3 plus reference TRBV19 and TRBJ1-2, the full variable domain is DGGITQSPKYLFRKEGQNVTLSCEQNLNHDAMYWYRQDPGQGLRLIYYSQIVNDFQKGDIAEGYSVSREKKESFPLTVTSAQKNPTAFYLCASSPGQDYYGYTFGSGTRLTVV.

This chain uses TRBV6-5 with TRBJ2-1, with D perhaps TRBD1 (5 bases). The CDR3 length is 12 residues. The V end lost 5 bases, the J end lost 9 bases, and 11 bases lay between the germline ends. Per the germline V gene, CDR1 is MNHEY and CDR2 is SVGAGI. The CDR3 reads CASSHFRAEQFF. The CDR3 DNA reads as TGTGCCAGCAGTCATTTCAGGGCTGAGCAGTTCTTC.

The chain couples TRBV5-1 to TRBJ2-5; a possible D gene is TRBD2 (6 bases). Trimming pared 1 base from V and 1 base from J, leaving 11 bases between. The CDR3 spans 15 residues. CDR1 SGHRS and CDR2 YFSETQ come from the germline V gene. This chain's CDR3 is CASSLSPAGQETQYF. The DNA of the CDR3 is TGCGCCAGCAGCTTGTCACCAGCGGGCCAAGAGACCCAGTACTTC.